The clone carrying this T cell receptor beta chain was recorded many times. Its target is not known. These data originate in a study of glioma-infiltrating T cells. Regarding the study as a whole: Tissue and blood shared very few CDR3 sequences. Above-expected tissue-blood divergence occurred in all gliomas, most in low-grade ones.

The germline V gene encodes CDR1 LNHNV and CDR2 YYDKDF (reference sequence). The germline V and J ends were trimmed by 0 bases and 10 bases, with 10 bases remaining between them. The CDR3 extends over 13 amino acids. The iRepertoire nested amplicon-rescue multiplex PCR amplified TCR alpha and beta CDR3s from RNA. One-step reverse transcription and amplification started from around 100-400 ng of tissue mRNA or PBMC total RNA. TCRdb re-called the multiplex PCR reads with MiXCR, one entry per CDR3 protein. This table has about 180,000 distinct CDR3 sequences, under 55% appearing once. This chain joins TRBV15 and TRBJ2-1; D uncertain. The sequence was obtained from a human donor with low-grade glioma or glioblastoma, undergoing nonglioma brain surgery, or in good health (not recorded which). The sequenced sample consisted of glioma tissue, nonneoplastic brain tissue, or PBMCs (not recorded which). The CDR3 DNA reads TGTGCCACCAGCAGAGATCGATCTTTAGAGCAGTTCTTC. Amino acids: CATSRDRSLEQFF.